This T cell receptor beta chain was identified in a study of technical replicates of blood from a handful of donors. With 0 bases removed from V and 3 bases from J, the gap between germline ends came to 8 bases. CDR1 and CDR2 (germline): SGHVS, FQNEAQ. The CDR3 spans 15 residues. Clones were read by immunoSEQ multiplex PCR, and TCRdb kept only the in-frame ones, dropping some. The repertoire holds about 84,000 clones, with around 97% as singletons. This sequence was found in a human donor in good health. The genes are TRBV7-8 and TRBJ2-2, with D possibly TRBD1 on 5 matching bases. Material for sequencing was T cells isolated from PBMCs. CDR3 sequence (DNA): TGTGCCAGCAGCTTAGCTCAGGGATACACCGGGGAGCTGTTTTTT. The encoded protein is CASSLAQGYTGELFF.